The 28 T cell receptor beta chains below all came from one sample that was sequenced in a study of PD-1 blockade in mismatch repair-deficient tumors (dated by TCRdb to 2015 to 2018). The intended sense of this specimen's time point label: peripheral blood before pembrolizumab. The library was generated by the immunoSEQ multiplex PCR assay. TCRdb took this table from immuneACCESS and kept in-frame rearrangements with V and J called. Such tables lack part of the clones; where checked against another copy, unresolved V genes explain under half of the gap, and the rest is unexplained. Present in this sample are some 48,000 clones, roughly 82% of which were seen just once. Less than 3.5% of the sample is taken by the ten largest. The source material was PBMCs, sampled before pembrolizumab treatment. The receptors originated from an adult with mismatch repair-deficient cancer.

This sequence joins TRBV11-2 and TRBJ1-3, with TRBD1 as a possible D gene (6 bases). Trimming left V 5 bases short and J 4 bases short, with 15 bases between. The CDR3 totals 15 residues. CDR1 and CDR2 (germline): SGHAT, FQNNGV. For the CDR3, the DNA is TGTGCCAGCAGCCAAGATGAGGGGGGAGGAAACACCATATATTTT. Translation gives CASSQDEGGGNTIYF.

The CDR3 loop reads CASSPDRGQVDTEAFF. CDR3 DNA sequence: TGTGCCAGCAGTCCGGACAGGGGGCAAGTGGACACTGAAGCTTTCTTT. J is TRBJ1-1 and V is TRBV7-6, with 11 bases that match TRBD1. The germline V gene has CDR1 SGHVS and CDR2 FNYEAQ. The CDR3 totals 16 residues. V was clipped by 6 bases and J by 3 bases; unmatched bases: 9.

This chain uses TRBV19 with TRBJ2-2; no reliable D call. V shed 4 bases and J shed 0 bases, with 9 bases lying between them. Germline CDR1 reads LNHDA; CDR2 reads SQIVND (reference sequence). This CDR3 has 15 amino acids. CDR3 residues: CASSSQGSNTGELFF. CDR3 nucleotide sequence: TGTGCCAGTAGTAGCCAAGGATCGAACACCGGGGAGCTGTTTTTT.

The chain is built from TRBV18 and TRBJ1-1; D not certain. There are 15 residues in the CDR3. Germline V gene lookup returns CDR1 KGHSH and CDR2 LQKENI. Trimming cost V 2 bases and J 1 base, with 11 bases left between them. The CDR3 bases are TGTGCCAGCTCACCAATTGGGGAGAAGAACACTGAAGCTTTCTTT. Protein sequence: CASSPIGEKNTEAFF.

The sample holds a few counts of this clone. This chain links TRBV2 with TRBJ1-2, with TRBD1 matching 9 bases. This CDR3 has 15 residues. V gave up 3 bases and J gave up 2 bases; unmatched junction bases: 4. Germline V gene sequence: CDR1 SNHLY, CDR2 FYNNEI. CDR3 loop: CASSEGQGRNYGYTF. The CDR3 DNA reads as TGTGCCAGCAGTGAGGGACAGGGCAGGAACTATGGCTACACCTTC.

The chain carries TRBV30 and TRBJ1-2; D is perhaps TRBD1 (6 bases). The CDR3 runs 13 residues. Per the germline V gene, CDR1 is GTSNPN and CDR2 is SVGIG (reference sequence). Trimming pared 4 bases from V and 3 bases from J, leaving 12 bases between. In DNA, the CDR3 is TGTGCCTGGAATCCAGGGGAGGACTATGGCTACACCTTC. This gives the protein CAWNPGEDYGYTF.

By share, this clone ranks as medium-sized. The genes are TRBV2 and TRBJ1-2; no reliable D call. The V end lost 2 bases, the J end lost 4 bases, and 5 bases lay between the germline ends. This CDR3 is built from 12 residues. CDR1 is SNHLY and CDR2 is FYNNEI in the germline V gene. CDR3 region: CASSERIYGYTF. CDR3 coding DNA: TGTGCCAGCAGTGAACGAATCTATGGCTACACCTTC.

This chain joins TRBV7-8 and TRBJ2-7; D remains ambiguous. V was pared by 1 base and J by 6 bases, with 7 bases between. This CDR3 has 12 amino acids. CDR1 and CDR2 (germline): SGHVS, FQNEAQ. The CDR3 protein is CASSLDGPEQYF. The CDR3 DNA reads TGTGCCAGCAGCTTAGACGGGCCCGAGCAGTACTTC.

This clone was recorded only once. The chain carries TRBV19 and TRBJ2-4; possibly TRBD1 or TRBD2 for D (5 bases each). Germline assignment: CDR1 LNHDA and CDR2 SQIVND (reference sequence). This CDR3 comprises 15 residues. The ends were cut back, 10 bases at V and 0 bases at J, with 16 bases in the middle. The CDR3 DNA reads TGTGCCACCAAACAGGATGGGGGAGCCAAAAACATTCAGTACTTC. Translated: CATKQDGGAKNIQYF. The entire variable domain, with the rest obtained from reference TRBV19 and TRBJ2-4, is as follows: DGGITQSPKYLFRKEGQNVTLSCEQNLNHDAMYWYRQDPGQGLRLIYYSQIVNDFQKGDIAEGYSVSREKKESFPLTVTSAQKNPTAFYLCATKQDGGAKNIQYFGAGTRLSVL.

This rearrangement joins TRBV7-3 to TRBJ2-1; D is perhaps TRBD1 (5 bases). Germline V gene data show CDR1 as SGHTA and CDR2 as FQGTGA. The CDR3 loop spans 13 amino acids. V lost 3 bases and J 5 bases, leaving 8 bases between the germline ends. This chain's CDR3 is CASSFPGNNEQFF. The CDR3, as DNA: TGTGCCAGCAGCTTCCCAGGGAACAATGAGCAGTTCTTC.

This chain uses TRBV7-2 with TRBJ2-1, with a weak D call TRBD2 (5 bases). This CDR3 is 14 amino acids long. Between the trimmed V and J ends, which lost 0 bases and 8 bases, there was a span of 11 bases. Germline V gene data show CDR1 as SGHTA and CDR2 as FQGNSA. This chain's CDR3 is CASSLAGVSDEQFF. The CDR3 DNA sequence: TGTGCCAGCAGCTTAGCGGGAGTAAGCGATGAGCAGTTCTTC.

The gene calls are TRBV11-1 and TRBJ2-7, with D hard to call. The CDR3 totals 17 residues. Trimming pared 2 bases from V and 3 bases from J, leaving 20 bases between. Germline V gene lookup returns CDR1 SGHAT and CDR2 FQDESV (reference sequence). CDR3 protein: CASSLRTRAGFLYEQYF. The CDR3 nucleotides read TGTGCCAGCAGCTTACGAACTCGGGCAGGCTTCCTCTACGAGCAGTACTTC.

The rearrangement uses TRBV5-1 and TRBJ2-5; TRBD2 matches at 7 bases. Trimming removed 0 bases from V and 1 base from J; junction bases left unmatched: 6. This CDR3 contains 16 residues. CDR1 and CDR2 (germline): SGHRS, YFSETQ. The CDR3: CASSLAFTGGQETQYF. The CDR3 DNA reads as TGCGCCAGCAGCTTGGCCTTCACGGGAGGCCAAGAGACCCAGTACTTC. The variable domain in full, completed from reference TRBV5-1 and TRBJ2-5, reads KAGVTQTPRYLIKTRGQQVTLSCSPISGHRSVSWYQQTPGQGLQFLFEYFSETQRNKGNFPGRFSGRQFSNSRSEMNVSTLELGDSALYLCASSLAFTGGQETQYFGPGTRLLVL.

The chain is built from TRBV6-1 and TRBJ2-7; D gene ambiguous. Germline assignment: CDR1 MNHNS and CDR2 SASEGT. This CDR3 comprises 11 residues. Trimming left V 10 bases short and J 6 bases short, with 13 bases between. The DNA of the CDR3 is TGTGCCACCTACTCTAGGTCCGAGCAGTACTTC. This codes for CATYSRSEQYF.

The chain has TRBV18 and TRBJ2-7; 11 bases are shared with TRBD2. Per the germline V gene, CDR1 is KGHSH and CDR2 is LQKENI. The J segment lost 7 bases and the V segment lost 4 bases, leaving 18 bases of the junction unmatched. CDR3 size: 18 residues. For the CDR3, the DNA is TGTGCCAGCTCACTAAACGACAGGCGACTAGCGGGAACTGGAGAGCAGTACTTC. It yields the protein CASSLNDRRLAGTGEQYF.

The CDR3 nucleotides read TGTGCCTGGAGTGTAGGAGGTTCGTCTGGAAACACCATATATTTT. It yields the protein CAWSVGGSSGNTIYF. This chain connects TRBV30 to TRBJ1-3; the D is unclear. Germline lookup yields CDR1 GTSNPN and CDR2 SVGIG (reference sequence). V lost 0 bases, J lost 1 base, and 10 bases lay in between. The CDR3 contains 15 residues.

The gene calls are TRBV18 and TRBJ2-2; D gene ambiguous. V lost 3 bases and J lost 1, with 9 bases in between. CDR3 length equals 15 residues. Per germline, CDR1 KGHSH and CDR2 LQKENI. The CDR3 nucleotides read TGTGCCAGCTCACCTGACCCAAGGAACACCGGGGAGCTGTTTTTT. It is translated as CASSPDPRNTGELFF.

The CDR3 DNA is TGTGCCAGCAGCGTGACAGGGGGCGCAAGGTCTGAGCAGTTCTTC. Its translation: CASSVTGGARSEQFF. The V gene is TRBV9, the J gene TRBJ2-1, with 10 positions matching TRBD1. Germline V gene sequence: CDR1 SGDLS, CDR2 YYNGEE. The CDR3 covers 15 residues. The V segment lost 2 bases and the J segment 9 bases; nucleotides outside the gene matches: 8.

The V gene is TRBV15, the J gene TRBJ2-3; no clear D gene. The V end was cut by 0 bases, the J end by 5 bases, with 3 bases between. There are 12 residues in the CDR3. Germline V gives CDR1 LNHNV, CDR2 YYDKDF (reference sequence). The CDR3 nucleotides read TGTGCCACCAGCAGAGATCAAGATACGCAGTATTTT. Encoded protein: CATSRDQDTQYF.

The V gene is TRBV5-5, the J gene TRBJ2-7; D possibly corresponds to TRBD2 (5 bases). V lost 0 bases to trimming and J lost 5 bases, with 15 bases between them. CDR1 is SGHKS, CDR2 YYEKEE, per germline (reference sequence). The CDR3 sequence is 15 residues long. The CDR3 DNA reads TGTGCCAGCAGCTTGGAGGGCCGAGGGTTCGACGAGCAGTACTTC. This codes for CASSLEGRGFDEQYF. Filled out from reference TRBV5-5 and TRBJ2-7, the complete variable domain reads DAGVTQSPTHLIKTRGQQVTLRCSPISGHKSVSWYQQVLGQGPQFIFQYYEKEERGRGNFPDRFSARQFPNYSSELNVNALLLGDSALYLCASSLEGRGFDEQYFGPGTRLTVT.

V gene TRBV28 combines with J gene TRBJ2-2; 11 bases agree with TRBD1. Germline lookup yields CDR1 MDHEN and CDR2 SYDVKM. The CDR3 has 15 residues. The V segment lost 3 bases and the J segment 6 bases; nucleotides outside the gene matches: 3. The CDR3 DNA reads as TGTGCCAGCAGTTTCCCGGACAGGGGGCCCGGGGAGCTGTTTTTT. Its translation is CASSFPDRGPGELFF.

This clone was seen only once. In the same sample, other DNA sequences code for this CDR3. The chain couples TRBV27 to TRBJ1-1, with a weak D call TRBD1 (5 bases). CDR3 length: 13 residues. Trimming cost V 2 bases and J 3 bases, with 7 bases left between them. The germline V gene encodes CDR1 MNHEY and CDR2 SMNVEV (reference sequence). DNA for the CDR3: TGTGCCAGCAGTTTAAAGGGGCACACTGAAGCTTTCTTT. Translating it yields CASSLKGHTEAFF.

V gene TRBV2 combines with J gene TRBJ1-5; TRBD1 is a possible D gene (6 bases). V lost 7 bases, J lost 3 bases, and 13 bases lay in between. This CDR3 comprises 14 residues. The germline V gene encodes CDR1 SNHLY and CDR2 FYNNEI. In DNA, the CDR3 is TGTGCCAGCAAGGGGGGGATGGCCAATCAGCCCCAGCATTTT. It translates to CASKGGMANQPQHF.

The chain employs TRBV27 and TRBJ1-2; D may be TRBD1 (5 bases). V lost 3 bases and J lost 0, with 8 bases in between. The CDR3 extends over 14 amino acids. The germline gives CDR1 MNHEY, CDR2 SMNVEV (reference sequence). CDR3 sequence reads: CASSLRGPNYGYTF. CDR3 nucleotides: TGTGCCAGCAGTTTGAGGGGCCCTAACTATGGCTACACCTTC.

The CDR3 region is CASSSSGRGEETQYF. In DNA form, the CDR3 reads TGTGCCAGCAGCTCATCGGGGCGGGGGGAGGAGACCCAGTACTTC. V is TRBV7-9 and J is TRBJ2-5; 8 bases align to TRBD2. V lost 4 bases and J lost 5; bases outside the gene matches: 9. The CDR3 runs to 15 residues. The V gene's germline CDR1 is SEHNR and CDR2 FQNEAQ (reference sequence).

A single count supports this clone. This chain links TRBV19 with TRBJ2-7; possible D gene TRBD1, 6 bases. Germline CDR1 LNHDA, CDR2 SQIVND (reference sequence). There are 13 residues in the CDR3. The V end lost 7 bases, the J end lost 3 bases, and 13 bases lay between the germline ends. The CDR3 sequence is CASKAQGRYEQYF. CDR3 coding DNA: TGTGCCAGTAAAGCCCAGGGGCGCTACGAGCAGTACTTC.

This clone appeared a few times. The chain combines TRBV19 with TRBJ1-2, with 7 nucleotides matching TRBD1. The CDR3 sequence is 15 residues long. Germline V gene sequence: CDR1 LNHDA, CDR2 SQIVND (reference sequence). V was clipped by 7 bases and J by 4 bases; unmatched bases: 12. In nucleotides, the CDR3 is TGTGCCAGTACTCCCGGCAGGGGGAGGTTCTATGGCTACACCTTC. Protein product: CASTPGRGRFYGYTF.

This rearrangement joins TRBV2 to TRBJ2-2; 7 bases agree with TRBD1. CDR3 length equals 14 residues. Trimming cost V 7 bases and J 1 base; bases outside gene matches: 3. Germline CDR1 reads SNHLY; CDR2 reads FYNNEI. The CDR3 loop reads CASTGQMNTGELFF. CDR3 DNA sequence: TGTGCCAGCACGGGACAGATGAACACCGGGGAGCTGTTTTTT.